This is a list of T cell receptor beta chains from one sample in a study of CD8 T cells in Susac syndrome. TCRdb called the immunoSEQ multiplex PCR reads again in MiXCR, with one record for every CDR3 protein. The sample includes 80,000 or so distinct CDR3 sequences, about 92% of them seen just once. Sequencing was carried out using CD4+ T cells from PBMCs. The receptors here all came from a human donor with Susac syndrome. CDR3s include the opening cysteine and the closing phenylalanine or tryptophan. A D gene is named only where the DNA matches it firmly. Clone size is stated in some rows and not others, as once, few, many or a class when expanded.

clone size	V gene	D gene	J gene	CDR3 DNA	CDR3 protein
NA	TRBV15	TRBD1	TRBJ1-5	TGTGCCACCAGCAGACGAGGGGACAGTCAGCCCCAGCATTTT	CATSRRGDSQPQHF
NA	TRBV7-6	NA	TRBJ2-1	TGTGCCAGCAGCTTAAATAGGAATGAGCAGTTCTTC	CASSLNRNEQFF
once	TRBV20-1	NA	TRBJ1-5	TGCAGTGCTAGGGGGAATCAGCCCCAGCATTTT	CSARGNQPQHF
NA	TRBV6-2/TRBV6-3	NA	TRBJ2-5	TGTGCCAGCAGTTACGTGGGGACTCCGCAAGAGACCCAGTACTTC	CASSYVGTPQETQYF
NA	TRBV27	NA	TRBJ2-5	TGTGCCAGCAGTTCTCTCTCGACAGGACGCCAGGAGACCCAGTACTTC	CASSSLSTGRQETQYF
few	TRBV7-9	NA	TRBJ2-7	TGTGCCAGCAGCCCCCAGCGGGCCAACTCCTACGAGCAGTACTTC	CASSPQRANSYEQYF
NA	TRBV12-3/TRBV12-4	NA	TRBJ1-2	TGTGCCAGCAGTTTTTCCAATGGCTACACCTTC	CASSFSNGYTF
NA	TRBV5-1	NA	TRBJ2-3	TGCGCCAGCAGTAGAATGGGTGCAGATACGCAGTATTTT	CASSRMGADTQYF
NA	TRBV7-2	NA	TRBJ2-5	TGTGCCAGCAGCTTAGCCGGGGAGACCCAGTACTTC	CASSLAGETQYF
NA	TRBV6-5	NA	TRBJ2-3	TGTGCCAGCAGTTATAGATCTAGCACAGATACGCAGTATTTT	CASSYRSSTDTQYF
NA	TRBV30	NA	TRBJ1-6	TGTGCCTGGAGCCCGGGGAAATCACCCCTCCACTTT	CAWSPGKSPLHF
NA	TRBV5-6	NA	TRBJ1-5	TGTGCCAGCAGCTTGCGTCTTAGGGATGGTCAGCCCCAGCATTTT	CASSLRLRDGQPQHF
NA	TRBV4-2	TRBD2	TRBJ2-5	TGTGCCAGCAGCCAAGGACTAGCGGCGGAGACCCAGTACTTC	CASSQGLAAETQYF
few	TRBV5-1	NA	TRBJ1-2	TGCGCCAGCAGCTTGGATCCTGGTGGCTACACCTTC	CASSLDPGGYTF
once	TRBV3-1	TRBD2	TRBJ2-5	TGTGCCAGCAGCCTTAGGGGAGGCGGGGGGTCCAGGGAGACCCAGTACTTC	CASSLRGGGGSRETQYF